These T cell receptor beta chains were read from a single sample in a study of T cell responses to AZD1222 COVID-19 vaccine. TCRdb's copy holds only in-frame clones and misses some; the assay was immunoSEQ multiplex PCR. The sample consists of some 130,000 clones, over 85% of them appearing once. The material was peripheral blood, obtained on day 0 of AZD1222 vaccination. The receptors were gathered from an adult in good health. CDR3s include the opening cysteine and the closing phenylalanine or tryptophan. Fields, in order: V gene, CDR3 length, J gene, D gene, clone size, CDR3 DNA, CDR3 protein. D genes are given only for firm matches. Some rows have no size entry. The others give once, few or many, or a class for an expanded clone.

V gene: TRBV4-2; CDR3 length: 15; J gene: TRBJ2-2; D gene: -; clone size: -; CDR3 DNA: TGTGCCAGCAGTCGCCCGGGGAGAAACACCGGGGAGCTGTTTTTT; CDR3 protein: CASSRPGRNTGELFF
V gene: TRBV5-1; CDR3 length: 12; J gene: TRBJ2-5; D gene: -; clone size: -; CDR3 DNA: TGCGCCAGCAGCCCAACGCGGGAGACCCAGTACTTC; CDR3 protein: CASSPTRETQYF
V gene: TRBV29-1; CDR3 length: 10; J gene: TRBJ2-5; D gene: -; clone size: -; CDR3 DNA: TGCAGCGTTGACCTGGGGACCCAGTACTTC; CDR3 protein: CSVDLGTQYF
V gene: TRBV9; CDR3 length: 13; J gene: TRBJ1-4; D gene: TRBD1; clone size: -; CDR3 DNA: TGTGCCAGCAGCCCCCGGACAGGGGGAAAACTGTTTTTT; CDR3 protein: CASSPRTGGKLFF
V gene: TRBV5-6; CDR3 length: 15; J gene: TRBJ1-2; D gene: -; clone size: -; CDR3 DNA: TGTGCCAGCAGCTCTCTTACGCGGGGCTTATATGGCTACACCTTC; CDR3 protein: CASSSLTRGLYGYTF
V gene: TRBV4-1; CDR3 length: 14; J gene: TRBJ2-7; D gene: -; clone size: -; CDR3 DNA: TGCGCCAGCAGCCGCGGGTGGGCCAGCTACGAGCAGTACTTC; CDR3 protein: CASSRGWASYEQYF
V gene: TRBV11-2; CDR3 length: 14; J gene: TRBJ1-1; D gene: TRBD1; clone size: once; CDR3 DNA: TGTGCCAGCAGCTTCAACAGGGGGAACACTGAAGCTTTCTTT; CDR3 protein: CASSFNRGNTEAFF
V gene: TRBV6-6; CDR3 length: 14; J gene: TRBJ1-6; D gene: -; clone size: -; CDR3 DNA: TGTGCCAGCAGCACGGGGAACAGTTGGTCACCCCTCCACTTT; CDR3 protein: CASSTGNSWSPLHF
V gene: TRBV5-1; CDR3 length: 15; J gene: TRBJ1-2; D gene: -; clone size: -; CDR3 DNA: TGCGCCAGCAGCCCCCAAGCCGACAGTAACTATGGCTACACCTTC; CDR3 protein: CASSPQADSNYGYTF
V gene: TRBV4-1; CDR3 length: 14; J gene: TRBJ2-7; D gene: TRBD1; clone size: -; CDR3 DNA: TGCGCCAGCAGCCGGGAGACAGGGGATTGGAAGCAGTACTTC; CDR3 protein: CASSRETGDWKQYF
V gene: TRBV25-1; CDR3 length: 16; J gene: TRBJ1-2; D gene: TRBD1; clone size: -; CDR3 DNA: TGTGCCAGCAGTACTGCCGGGACAGAAAAGGGAAATGGCTACACCTTC; CDR3 protein: CASSTAGTEKGNGYTF
V gene: TRBV7-5; CDR3 length: 13; J gene: TRBJ2-7; D gene: -; clone size: -; CDR3 DNA: TGTGCCAGAAGACGCCGACGCTCCTACGAGCAGTACTTC; CDR3 protein: CARRRRRSYEQYF
V gene: TRBV5-4; CDR3 length: 14; J gene: TRBJ1-1; D gene: -; clone size: -; CDR3 DNA: TGTGCCAGCAGGATACAGGGAGATTACACTGAAGCTTTCTTT; CDR3 protein: CASRIQGDYTEAFF
V gene: TRBV12-3/TRBV12-4; CDR3 length: 13; J gene: TRBJ1-5; D gene: -; clone size: -; CDR3 DNA: TGTGCCAGCAGGGACGGTAGCAATCAGCCCCAGCATTTT; CDR3 protein: CASRDGSNQPQHF